This entry concerns a single TCR beta chain. Original data processing: Estimation of nucleated cell counts was performed using reference gene primer amplification. Libraries were prepared by immunoSEQ multiplex PCR; TCRdb keeps only in-frame clonotypes and omits some of them. V and J calls and clone size are as listed in that table; D and trimming were resolved from the DNA. This sample has roughly 33,000 clones, with around 86% found just once. This sample stems from a study of blood T cell repertoires in COVID-19. Study as a whole: The United States, Italy and Spain were the sources of the acute and convalescent COVID-19 samples. The cDNA or gDNA used as material had been derived from T cells, B-cell-depleted T cells, or PBMCs.

The sequence came from a man of 80 years or more with active COVID-19. What was sequenced was peripheral blood.

The CDR3 sequence: CASSPYPGLEAYEQYF. The CDR3 DNA reads as TGTGCCAGCTCACCATATCCGGGACTAGAAGCCTACGAGCAGTACTTC. The chain links TRBV18 to TRBJ2-7; 8 bases align to TRBD2. CDR3 length: 16 amino acids. Germline loops: CDR1 KGHSH, CDR2 LQKENI. Germline trimming cut 2 bases from V and 2 bases from J; bases unmatched to any gene: 8.